This paragraph covers one T cell receptor (beta chain) sequence. Its antigen is as yet unknown. This sample is part of a study of tumor-infiltrating lymphocytes in primary liver carcinoma. CDR1 is LGHNA and CDR2 is YNFKEQ in the germline V gene. The germline V and J ends were trimmed by 7 bases and 5 bases, with 18 bases remaining between them. The CDR3 is 15 amino acids. Constant-region priming of roughly 0.45 ug total RNA yielded TCR beta cDNA. Three nested multiplex PCR rounds, a slightly modified ARM-PCR method, built the TCR beta libraries. Two initial PCR rounds of roughly 10 cycles each paired TRBV1-TRBV30 forward primers with a C-beta reverse primer. Each CDR3 protein is one row after TCRdb ran MiXCR on the multiplex PCR reads. The table lists 100,000 or so distinct CDR3 sequences, around 83% of them singletons, with approximately 21% in the top ten. The source material, roughly 18-30 mg of unsorted bulk tissue, was used to co-extract RNA and DNA. Patients had chronic HBV infection and were treatment-naive.

Overall study findings and caveats: Tumor top-250-clone fraction significantly exceeded that of blood (p = 0.039).

The genes are TRBV4-2 and TRBJ2-1; possibly TRBD1 for D (5 bases). The source of this sequence is a man in his forties with primary liver carcinoma and hepatitis B virus infection. Sequencing was performed on liver tumor tissue from sampling region 3. As for subset: tumor region T3, left-lateral pole. The CDR3 coding sequence is TGTGCCAGCAACCAGGGATTGCAGACAAACAATGAGCAGTTCTTC. As protein: CASNQGLQTNNEQFF.